Following are 23 T cell receptor beta chains from one sample sequenced in a study of early stage breast cancer tumors. The method was immunoSEQ multiplex PCR; TCRdb's version includes in-frame clones alone and lacks a portion of them. There are approximately 20,000 clones in the sample; around 83% occur only once, and over 1.5% lies in the top ten. What was sequenced was blood. All receptors come from an older person with breast cancer.

The chain combines TRBV7-2 with TRBJ2-5, with 7 bases aligning to TRBD2. CDR1 SGHTA and CDR2 FQGNSA come from the germline V gene. Trimming at V came to 5 bases and at J to 5 bases, leaving 11 bases not matched to a gene. CDR3 length: 15 amino acids. This CDR3 reads CASSTPAGVGETQYF. The CDR3 DNA is TGTGCCAGCAGCACCCCGGCGGGGGTGGGGGAGACCCAGTACTTC.

The V and J genes are TRBV7-9 and TRBJ1-3, with 7 bases aligning to TRBD1. CDR3 length: 17 residues. Germline CDR1 SEHNR, CDR2 FQNEAQ (reference sequence). V was clipped by 4 bases and J by 0 bases; unmatched bases: 9. The DNA for the CDR3 is TGTGCCAGCAGCTCGTTCCGGGACAGCCTCTCTGGAAACACCATATATTTT. Amino acids: CASSSFRDSLSGNTIYF.

The chain carries TRBV5-1 and TRBJ2-7; 8 nucleotides line up with TRBD1. The CDR3 runs to 14 residues. With 4 bases clipped from V and 2 bases from J, the junction kept 5 bases outside the gene matches. Germline CDR1 reads SGHRS; CDR2 reads YFSETQ. The CDR3 region is CASSLGQATYEQYF. DNA of the CDR3: TGCGCCAGCAGCCTGGGACAGGCCACCTACGAGCAGTACTTC.

This chain joins TRBV7-3 and TRBJ2-5; no firm D call. In germline, CDR1 is SGHTA, CDR2 FQGTGA. This CDR3 contains 13 residues. Deletions cut 2 bases from V and 5 bases from J, with 9 bases between. In DNA, the CDR3 is TGTGCCAGCAGCTTAGGAGTTCGGGAGACCCAGTACTTC. As protein: CASSLGVRETQYF.

This chain joins TRBV7-2 and TRBJ2-2; D may be TRBD1 (5 bases). Germline CDR1 reads SGHTA; CDR2 reads FQGNSA. CDR3 length: 17 amino acids. The V gene lost 5 bases and the J gene lost 0 bases, with 16 bases spanning the gap. CDR3 sequence reads: CASSLLRAGPNTGELFF. CDR3 nucleotide sequence: TGTGCCAGCAGCCTCCTCCGGGCAGGGCCGAACACCGGGGAGCTGTTTTTT. The complete variable domain, with remaining parts taken from reference TRBV7-2 and TRBJ2-2, reads GAGVSQSPSNKVTEKGKDVELRCDPISGHTALYWYRQSLGQGLEFLIYFQGNSAPDKSGLPSDRFSAERTGGSVSTLTIQRTQQEDSAVYLCASSLLRAGPNTGELFFGEGSRLTVL.

This rearrangement joins TRBV6-5 to TRBJ2-3; D remains unclear. From germline, CDR1 is MNHEY and CDR2 SVGAGI. This CDR3 contains 11 residues. V lost 3 bases, J lost 5 bases, and 3 bases lay in between. Here the CDR3 reads CASSYLDTQYF. The DNA for the CDR3 is TGTGCCAGCAGTTATCTAGATACGCAGTATTTT.

CDR3 coding DNA: TGTGCCAGCAGCTCCGGGACAGGGAATCAGCCCCAGCATTTT. Residues: CASSSGTGNQPQHF. V gene TRBV5-4 combines with J gene TRBJ1-5; 9 bases are shared with TRBD1. With 3 bases clipped from V and 4 bases from J, the junction kept 2 bases outside the gene matches. Germline lookup yields CDR1 SGHNT and CDR2 YYREEE (reference sequence). This CDR3 region has 14 residues.

V usage is TRBV2 and J usage is TRBJ2-5; no clear D. In germline, CDR1 is SNHLY, CDR2 FYNNEI. The CDR3 runs 11 residues. Trimming took 2 bases from V and 7 from J, leaving 5 bases between them. The CDR3 DNA sequence: TGTGCCAGCAGTGAATCGGGGACCCAGTACTTC. It encodes CASSESGTQYF.

The rearrangement links TRBV5-4 to TRBJ2-5, with D uncertain. Germline values: CDR1 SGHNT, CDR2 YYREEE (reference sequence). The CDR3 extends over 15 amino acids. V lost 0 bases to trimming and J lost 0 bases, with 9 bases between them. For the CDR3, the DNA is TGTGCCAGCAGCTTGGCCCGGTCCTACCAAGAGACCCAGTACTTC. Amino acids: CASSLARSYQETQYF.

The rearrangement uses TRBV4-1 and TRBJ2-1; weak D call: TRBD1 (6 bases). V gave up 1 base and J gave up 0 bases, with 10 bases separating them. This CDR3 contains 16 residues. From germline, CDR1 is MGHRA and CDR2 YSYEKL. Written as DNA, the CDR3 is TGCGCCAGCAGCCAAGGAAGGGGGAACTCCTACAATGAGCAGTTCTTC. Its translation: CASSQGRGNSYNEQFF.

In this sample, this clone turned up a few times. V gene TRBV30 combines with J gene TRBJ2-7; maybe TRBD2 (6 bases). The germline V gene encodes CDR1 GTSNPN and CDR2 SVGIG (reference sequence). The CDR3 has 14 residues. The V end lost 0 bases, the J end lost 6 bases, and 15 bases lay between the germline ends. The CDR3 sequence: CAWSVLGGKSEQYF. The CDR3 DNA sequence: TGTGCCTGGAGTGTACTAGGAGGGAAGAGCGAGCAGTACTTC.

This clone came up once. The chain is built from TRBV5-1 and TRBJ2-1; 10 nucleotides agree with TRBD2. Germline assignment: CDR1 SGHRS and CDR2 YFSETQ. The CDR3 totals 15 residues. Trimming at V came to 1 base and at J to 7 bases, leaving 5 bases not matched to a gene. Written as DNA, the CDR3 is TGCGCCAGCAGCTTGAGGTCTAGCGGGGGAAATGAGCAGTTCTTC. Residues: CASSLRSSGGNEQFF.

The CDR3 sequence is CASSLASEQFF. The CDR3 DNA reads as TGCGCCAGCAGCTTGGCCAGTGAGCAGTTCTTC. The V and J genes are TRBV5-1 and TRBJ2-1; D ambiguous. CDR1 SGHRS and CDR2 YFSETQ come from the germline V gene. V lost 0 bases to trimming and J lost 9 bases, with 4 bases between them. This CDR3 spans 11 amino acids.

DNA of the CDR3: TGTGCCAGCAGCTGGCCGGGACACGACTATGGCTACACCTTC. Translated: CASSWPGHDYGYTF. The chain is built from TRBV5-6 and TRBJ1-2; D is perhaps TRBD1 (6 bases). Germline CDR1 reads SGHDT; CDR2 reads YYEEEE. The CDR3 loop spans 14 amino acids. The V end lost 3 bases, the J end lost 3 bases, and 12 bases lay between the germline ends.

The chain joins TRBV6-1 to TRBJ2-7; D unclear. CDR1 and CDR2 from the germline V gene are MNHNS and SASEGT. V lost 1 base and J lost 2, with 3 bases in between. This CDR3 contains 12 residues. This CDR3 is CASSEVAYEQYF. The CDR3 DNA follows: TGTGCCAGCAGTGAAGTCGCCTACGAGCAGTACTTC.

The gene calls are TRBV2 and TRBJ1-3; 7 positions match TRBD1. Germline CDR1 and CDR2: SNHLY and FYNNEI. This CDR3 has 15 residues. V was pared by 4 bases and J by 4 bases, with 7 bases of the junction left unmatched. In DNA, the CDR3 is TGTGCCAGCAGTGCGGAGGGGGCAGCGGGAAACACCATATATTTT. Its translation is CASSAEGAAGNTIYF.

This chain uses TRBV7-9 with TRBJ1-1, with a tentative D call TRBD1 (5 bases). The germline CDR1 and CDR2 sequences are SEHNR and FQNEAQ (reference sequence). The length of the CDR3 is 16 residues. V was pared by 5 bases and J by 4 bases, with 20 bases between. CDR3 in amino acids: CASSDSSAGSGTEAFF. The CDR3 nucleotides are TGTGCCAGCAGCGACAGTTCCGCGGGGTCGGGCACTGAAGCTTTCTTT. The variable domain in full, with the rest retrieved from reference TRBV7-9 and TRBJ1-1, is DTGVSQNPRHKITKRGQNVTFRCDPISEHNRLYWYRQTLGQGPEFLTYFQNEAQLEKSRLLSDRFSAERPKGSFSTLEIQRTEQGDSAMYLCASSDSSAGSGTEAFFGQGTRLTVV.

This sequence joins TRBV2 and TRBJ1-1, with TRBD1 as a possible D gene (6 bases). The CDR3 is 14 amino acids. CDR1 SNHLY and CDR2 FYNNEI come from the germline V gene. The V end lost 7 bases, the J end lost 5 bases, and 17 bases lay between the germline ends. In nucleotides, the CDR3 is TGTGCCAGCACCCGACAGGTCCTCGGGACTGAAGCTTTCTTT. It yields the protein CASTRQVLGTEAFF.

The chain joins TRBV28 to TRBJ1-6; maybe TRBD1 (5 bases). CDR1 is MDHEN, CDR2 SYDVKM, per germline. This CDR3 region has 14 residues. V lost 7 bases to trimming and J lost 4 bases, with 11 bases between them. The CDR3 nucleotides read TGTGCCAGCAACCCGACAGATTATAATTCACCCCTCCACTTT. It specifies CASNPTDYNSPLHF.

The chain is built from TRBV7-6 and TRBJ1-6, with unresolved D. Germline V gene sequence: CDR1 SGHVS, CDR2 FNYEAQ. V was cut by 6 bases and J by 8 bases, with 11 bases left in between. The CDR3 is made up of 13 amino acids. CDR3 sequence reads: CASRKAGDSPLHF. The CDR3, as DNA: TGTGCCAGCAGAAAAGCGGGCGATTCACCCCTCCACTTT.

The gene calls are TRBV27 and TRBJ1-2; 11 nucleotides match TRBD1. V gave up 5 bases and J gave up 2 bases; unmatched junction bases: 4. The CDR3 is 15 residues long. Germline loops: CDR1 MNHEY, CDR2 SMNVEV (reference sequence). The CDR3 DNA reads as TGTGCCAGCAGTCCCAGGACAGGGGGCAACTATGGCTACACCTTC. Translating it yields CASSPRTGGNYGYTF.

The CDR3 sequence: CASSRTSGGVRTEQYF. Written as DNA, the CDR3 is TGTGCCAGCAGTCGTACTAGCGGGGGCGTGAGGACCGAGCAGTACTTC. The chain links TRBV6-6 to TRBJ2-7; 11 bases match TRBD2. Germline assignment: CDR1 MNHNY and CDR2 SVGAGI (reference sequence). The CDR3 spans 16 residues. The V and J ends lost 5 bases and 6 bases, in that order; junction bases with no gene match: 12.

The rearrangement joins TRBV7-2 to TRBJ1-6; 10 nucleotides match TRBD1. The CDR3 totals 15 residues. Germline CDR1 is SGHTA and CDR2 is FQGNSA. The junction had 4 bases not matched to a gene; V was cut back by 5 bases and J by 6 bases. As DNA, the CDR3 is TGTGCCAGCAGCCCAAGGACAGGGGGTAATTCACCCCTCCACTTT. This encodes CASSPRTGGNSPLHF.